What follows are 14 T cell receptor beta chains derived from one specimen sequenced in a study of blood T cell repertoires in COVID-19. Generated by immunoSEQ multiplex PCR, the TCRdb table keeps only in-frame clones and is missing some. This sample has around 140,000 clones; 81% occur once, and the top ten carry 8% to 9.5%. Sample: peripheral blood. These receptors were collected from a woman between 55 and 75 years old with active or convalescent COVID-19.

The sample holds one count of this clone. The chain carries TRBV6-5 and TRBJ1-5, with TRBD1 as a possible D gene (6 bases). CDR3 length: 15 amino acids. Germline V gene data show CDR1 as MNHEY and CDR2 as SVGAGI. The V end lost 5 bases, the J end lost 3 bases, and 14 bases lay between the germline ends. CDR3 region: CASSPRDTINQPQHF. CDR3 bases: TGTGCCAGCAGTCCCCGGGACACGATCAATCAGCCCCAGCATTTT.

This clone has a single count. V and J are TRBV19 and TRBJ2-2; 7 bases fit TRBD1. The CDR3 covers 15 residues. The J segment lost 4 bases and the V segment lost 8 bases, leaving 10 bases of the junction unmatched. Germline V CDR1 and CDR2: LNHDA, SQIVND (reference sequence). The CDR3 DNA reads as TGTGCCAGTGTATTGGGACAGCAGGGCACCGGGGAGCTGTTTTTT. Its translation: CASVLGQQGTGELFF.

This chain's CDR3 is CASSLGRGTDTQYF. The CDR3 DNA is TGCGCCAGCAGCTTGGGTCGGGGCACAGATACGCAGTATTTT. The chain joins TRBV5-1 to TRBJ2-3; D is unclear. Trimming took 0 bases from V and 1 from J, leaving 6 bases between them. This CDR3 region has 14 residues. CDR1 is SGHRS, CDR2 YFSETQ, per germline. Full variable domain (outside the CDR3, taken from reference TRBV5-1 and TRBJ2-3): KAGVTQTPRYLIKTRGQQVTLSCSPISGHRSVSWYQQTPGQGLQFLFEYFSETQRNKGNFPGRFSGRQFSNSRSEMNVSTLELGDSALYLCASSLGRGTDTQYFGPGTRLTVL.

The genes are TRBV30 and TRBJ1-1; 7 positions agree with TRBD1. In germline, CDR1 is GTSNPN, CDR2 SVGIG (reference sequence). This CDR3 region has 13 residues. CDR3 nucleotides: TGTGCTATACAGGGGCGAGAGAACACTGAAGCTTTCTTT. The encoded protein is CAIQGRENTEAFF.

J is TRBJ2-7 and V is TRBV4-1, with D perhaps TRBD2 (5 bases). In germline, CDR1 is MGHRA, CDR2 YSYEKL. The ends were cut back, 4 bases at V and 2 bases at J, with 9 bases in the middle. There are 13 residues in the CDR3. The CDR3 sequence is CASSRTQTYEQYF. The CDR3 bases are TGCGCCAGCAGCCGGACTCAGACCTACGAGCAGTACTTC.

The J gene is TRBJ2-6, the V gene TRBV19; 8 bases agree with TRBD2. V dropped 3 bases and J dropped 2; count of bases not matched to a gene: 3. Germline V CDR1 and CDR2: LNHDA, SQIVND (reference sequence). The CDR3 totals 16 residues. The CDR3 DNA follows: TGTGCCAGTAGTATCTCCGGGAGGGCTGGGGCCAACGTCCTGACTTTC. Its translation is CASSISGRAGANVLTF.

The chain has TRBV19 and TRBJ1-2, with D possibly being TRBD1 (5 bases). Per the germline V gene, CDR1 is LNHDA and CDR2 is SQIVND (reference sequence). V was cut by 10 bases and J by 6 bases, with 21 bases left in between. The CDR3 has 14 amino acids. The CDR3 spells CATHTPTVTHGYTF. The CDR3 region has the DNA TGTGCCACTCATACCCCGACAGTCACCCATGGCTACACCTTC. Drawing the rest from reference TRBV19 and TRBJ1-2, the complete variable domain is DGGITQSPKYLFRKEGQNVTLSCEQNLNHDAMYWYRQDPGQGLRLIYYSQIVNDFQKGDIAEGYSVSREKKESFPLTVTSAQKNPTAFYLCATHTPTVTHGYTFGSGTRLTVV.

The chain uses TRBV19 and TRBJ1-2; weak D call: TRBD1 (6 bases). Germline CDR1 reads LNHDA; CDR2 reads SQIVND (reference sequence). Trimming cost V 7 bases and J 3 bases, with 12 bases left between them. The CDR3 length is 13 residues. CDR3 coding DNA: TGTGCCAGTACCCTTGGGACACACTATGGCTACACCTTC. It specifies CASTLGTHYGYTF.

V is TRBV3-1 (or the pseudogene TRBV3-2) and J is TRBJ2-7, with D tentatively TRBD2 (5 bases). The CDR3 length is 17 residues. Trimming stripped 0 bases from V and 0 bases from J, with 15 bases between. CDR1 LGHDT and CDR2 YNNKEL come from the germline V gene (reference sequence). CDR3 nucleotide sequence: TGTGCCAGCAGCCAAGATCGGGAAGGGCCTACCTCCTACGAGCAGTACTTC. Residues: CASSQDREGPTSYEQYF.

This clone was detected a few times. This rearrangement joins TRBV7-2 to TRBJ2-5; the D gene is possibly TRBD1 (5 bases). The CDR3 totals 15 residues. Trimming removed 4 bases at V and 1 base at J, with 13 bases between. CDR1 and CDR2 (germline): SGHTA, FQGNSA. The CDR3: CASSSYTGTQETQYF. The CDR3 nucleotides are TGTGCCAGCAGCTCTTATACAGGTACCCAAGAGACCCAGTACTTC.

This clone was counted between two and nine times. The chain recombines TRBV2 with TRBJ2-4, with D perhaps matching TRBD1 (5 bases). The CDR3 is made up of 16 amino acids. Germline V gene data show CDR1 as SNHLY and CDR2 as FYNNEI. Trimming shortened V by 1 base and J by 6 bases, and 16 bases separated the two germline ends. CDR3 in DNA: TGTGCCAGCAGTGAAGACGTGGGGCCGTTTTTAAACATTCAGTACTTC. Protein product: CASSEDVGPFLNIQYF.

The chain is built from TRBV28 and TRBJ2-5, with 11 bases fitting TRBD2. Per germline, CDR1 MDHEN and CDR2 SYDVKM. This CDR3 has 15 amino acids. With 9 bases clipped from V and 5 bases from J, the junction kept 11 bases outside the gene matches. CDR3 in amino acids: CARAIAGGLRETQYF. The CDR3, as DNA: TGTGCCAGAGCTATAGCGGGGGGGCTCCGGGAGACCCAGTACTTC.

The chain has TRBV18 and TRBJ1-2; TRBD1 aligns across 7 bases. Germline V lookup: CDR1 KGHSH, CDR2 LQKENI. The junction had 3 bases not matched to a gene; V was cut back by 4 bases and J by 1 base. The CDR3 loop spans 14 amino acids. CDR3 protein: CASSQGQYNYGYTF. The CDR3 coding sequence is TGTGCCAGCTCACAGGGACAGTATAACTATGGCTACACCTTC.

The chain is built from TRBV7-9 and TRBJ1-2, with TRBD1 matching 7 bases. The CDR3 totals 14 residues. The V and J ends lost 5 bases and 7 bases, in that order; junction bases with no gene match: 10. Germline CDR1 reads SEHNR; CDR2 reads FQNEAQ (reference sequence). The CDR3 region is CASSLQQGRGGYTF. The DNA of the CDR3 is TGTGCCAGCAGCCTTCAACAGGGGAGAGGTGGCTACACCTTC.